This TCR beta chain was found in a study of vaccination effects on CD4 cells after COVID-19 (dated by TCRdb to between 2021 and 2023). General notes on the study: In the ViraFEST assay, PBMC were stimulated with viral peptide pools, and antigen-specific CD4+ T cell clonotypes were then identified by expansion using TCR sequencing. Altogether, roughly 10 COVID-19 convalescent patients and several SARS-CoV-2-naive healthy vaccine recipients made up the full study. Approximately 2.1 million PBMC per well were cultured in IMDM with roughly 5% human AB serum, 10 IU/ml IL-2 and gentamicin, plus 10 ug/ml peptides. SARS-CoV-2 spike-specific CD4+ TCR repertoires from before and after mRNA vaccination were compared in COVID-19 convalescent patients and in infection-naive vaccine recipients. Cultures from other donors in the study were sequenced using the Oncomine TCR Beta short-read assay on an Illumina iSeq 100. Each participant received two doses of an mRNA SARS-CoV-2 vaccine, either BNT162b2 or mRNA-1273.

There are 13 amino acids in the CDR3, from cysteine to phenylalanine inclusive. Only CDR3 DNA is held: 39 bases, read in frame from base 1. The junction carries 8 bases between V and J, which are trimmed by 3 bases and 5 bases respectively. From the germline V gene, CDR1 is SGHTA and CDR2 is FQGNSA. This clone occurred a few times. The specificity of this receptor is unknown. Per-nucleotide qualities are absent, and no much larger clonotype sits a single base away. Libraries came from the immunoSEQ multiplex PCR assay. DNA from the CD4+ T cells that had been cultured and isolated underwent TCR beta CDR3 sequencing. The authors processed their data as follows. Non-productive TCR sequences were removed and reads were trimmed to the CDR3 region, keeping CDR3s of at least 7 amino acids. Antigen-specific clonotypes were identified with the MANAFEST web app by comparing expansion in peptide wells against reference cultures. To count as positive, a clone had to show expansion at FDR<0.05 compared with the reference and with all other wells, an odds ratio above 5, and a frequency above 0.1% in two replicate wells. A clonotype was called cross-reactive if it was significantly expanded both in SARS-CoV-2 spike wells and in at least one common cold coronavirus spike condition. CDR3 similarity was assessed by Levenshtein distance using the stringdist R package, and unrooted trees were constructed with ape in R 3.6.1. TCRdb mirrors the immuneACCESS table, restricted to in-frame sequences. Some clones are absent from its copies; in checked studies, under half trace to an unresolved V gene, and the reason for the others is unknown. That table is the source of V, J and clone size, and D and trimming were worked out from the DNA. This sample comprises tens of thousands of clones, approximately 71% of them detected only once. Approximately 2% of the sample comes from the top ten.

The full study reports these points: Among healthy vaccine recipients, nearly all vaccine-induced clones were SARS-CoV-2 mono-reactive, and just 1 of 255 was cross-reactive with common cold coronaviruses. Both infection-induced and vaccine-induced clones contracted markedly at late post-vaccination timepoints, which is consistent with waning T cell responses. The study was limited by a small number of convalescent patients and lacked early post-infection timepoints.

After more than nine days of culture, CD4+ T cells were isolated with the EasySep CD4+ T cell isolation kit. Negative nucleocapsid antibody results before and after vaccination confirmed that the healthy vaccine recipients had no prior SARS-CoV-2 infection. On days 3 and 7, half of the culture medium was replaced with fresh IL-2-containing medium. Unless noted otherwise, every peptide stimulation condition was cultured in triplicate wells. PBMC were separated from whole blood using Ficoll-Paque Plus gradient centrifugation and were then either cryopreserved at -140C or used fresh. Genomic DNA was extracted from cultured CD4+ T cells with the QIAamp micro DNA kit.

Here the chain combines TRBV7-2 and TRBJ1-3; the D segment could be TRBD1, given 5 matching bases. The sample was CD4+ T cells from PBMCs cultured without peptide, taken before COVID-19 vaccination. The sequence derives from a human donor who received a COVID-19 vaccine. The nucleotide sequence reads as follows: TGTGCCAGCAGCTTTGGGGGGAGAAACACCATATATTTT. It translates as CASSFGGRNTIYF.